A single sample gave rise to the 2 T cell receptor beta chains below, sequenced in a study of cytomegalovirus exposure and HLA in healthy donors. PCR involved 60 Vbeta and 13 Jbeta primers. Repertoires were generated with immunoSEQ multiplex PCR, while TCRdb's copy carries only in-frame clones and drops some. This table holds around 39,000 clones, around 62% found once. The sample consisted of PBMCs. The receptors derive from a human donor in good health.

This clone was counted between two and nine times. This sequence joins TRBV5-1 and TRBJ2-1; a weak D match, TRBD2 (7 bases). CDR3 length: 15 residues. Trimming removed 1 base from V and 8 bases from J, with 16 bases in between. CDR1 is SGHRS and CDR2 is YFSETQ in the germline V gene. The CDR3 loop reads CASSLSGGQWDEQFF. The CDR3 coding sequence is TGCGCCAGCAGCTTGTCCGGGGGGCAGTGGGATGAGCAGTTCTTC.

J is TRBJ2-7 and V is TRBV4-2; TRBD2 matches at 8 bases. Unmatched junction bases numbered 5, after V lost 0 bases and J lost 4 bases. This CDR3 spans 15 amino acids. Germline CDR1 and CDR2: LGHNA and YNFKEQ. CDR3 nucleotides: TGTGCCAGCAGCCAAGATGATAGCGGGGTTTACGAGCAGTACTTC. Translating it yields CASSQDDSGVYEQYF.